This T cell receptor beta chain was captured by sequencing in a study of T cell responses to AZD1222 COVID-19 vaccine. Study at large: Analyses pooled second doses at about 4 or about 12 weeks.

A remark on this clone: The antigen is not known.

Findings of the study overall: The sample set comprised mostly white British donors with more females, and clonal diversity was possibly underestimated. Epitopes outside B.1.351 and B.1.1.7 mutated regions reportedly drew nearly half of spike TCRs. Spike-specific TCR breadth and depth rose after two AZD1222 doses.

Data came from immunoSEQ multiplex PCR; TCRdb stores just in-frame clones and leaves some out. The repertoire holds 150,000 or so clones, with roughly 91% as singletons. Trimming pared 0 bases from V and 2 bases from J, leaving 11 bases between. The CDR3 sequence is 15 residues long. Germline CDR1 KGHSH, CDR2 LQKENI. The chain uses TRBV18 and TRBJ2-7, with D unresolved. Here the sequenced sample was peripheral blood, taken on day 0 of AZD1222 vaccination. This receptor was obtained from an adult in good health. CDR3 protein: CASSPPGFGAYEQYF. The CDR3 nucleotides are TGTGCCAGCTCACCACCGGGCTTCGGCGCCTACGAGCAGTACTTC.